The clone carrying this T cell receptor beta chain was counted a few times. Its antigen is undetermined. Trimming took 4 bases from V and 7 from J; bases not matched to a gene: 6. CDR3 length equals 13 residues. Germline V gene lookup returns CDR1 SEHNR and CDR2 FQNEAQ (reference sequence). The data are from a study of beta chain features in type 1 diabetes. Broader study findings: The study left unresolved whether HLA type influences TCRB rearrangement. Reduced insertions and increased deletions marked VDJ junctions in type 1 diabetes patients.

cDNA synthesis used the whole RNA isolate, giving expressed TCRB sequences. TCRdb's table, derived via immunoSEQ multiplex PCR, lists solely in-frame clones and lacks some. The sample has 200,000 to 300,000 clones; 68% are singletons. A sort by CD45RO/CCR7/CD25/CD127/CD95/CD27 yielded CD4+ naive, central memory, regulatory and stem cell-like memory cells. Each sorted fraction was over 95% pure. This receptor was obtained from a man aged 25 to 40 in good health. Sequencing was performed on naive CD4+ T cells from blood. V gene TRBV7-9 combines with J gene TRBJ2-5; 7 nucleotides match TRBD1. The CDR3, as DNA: TGTGCCAGCAGCTCAGGGGGAACGGGGACCCAGTACTTC. It yields the protein CASSSGGTGTQYF.